Shown below are 31 T cell receptor beta chains from a single sample sequenced in a study of CD8 T cells in Susac syndrome. Random hexamers were used to reverse transcribe about 0.45 to 1 ug of RNA. TCRdb reanalysed the immunoSEQ multiplex PCR reads using MiXCR and keeps one entry per CDR3 protein. Among about 150,000 distinct CDR3 sequences listed, roughly 95% were seen once. The sequenced sample consisted of CD4+ T cells from PBMCs. The receptors come from a human donor with Susac syndrome.

A single count supports this clonotype. The chain is built from TRBV7-9 and TRBJ2-6; TRBD1 matches 8 bases. Germline assignment: CDR1 SEHNR and CDR2 FQNEAQ (reference sequence). V lost 3 bases to trimming and J lost 0 bases; unmatched junction nucleotides: 10. The CDR3 contains 19 residues. The CDR3 loop is CASSFSTGVSYSGANVLTF. The DNA of the CDR3 is TGTGCCAGCAGCTTCTCGACAGGGGTCTCCTACTCTGGGGCCAACGTCCTGACTTTC.

This chain connects TRBV30 to TRBJ1-3; the D is unclear. The CDR3 is 17 residues long. V lost 2 bases and J 2 bases, leaving 19 bases between the germline ends. The germline V gene encodes CDR1 GTSNPN and CDR2 SVGIG (reference sequence). The CDR3 loop is CAWSPTRAGMAGNTIYF. For the CDR3, the DNA is TGTGCCTGGAGTCCCACCCGGGCAGGAATGGCTGGAAACACCATATATTTT.

The chain combines TRBV29-1 with TRBJ2-3, with TRBD2 as a possible D gene (6 bases). V was trimmed by 5 bases and J by 7 bases, leaving 10 bases between them. The CDR3 consists of 11 residues. The germline V gene encodes CDR1 SQVTM and CDR2 ANQGSEA. CDR3 in amino acids: CSVRRENTQYF. CDR3 DNA sequence: TGCAGCGTTAGGAGGGAAAATACGCAGTATTTT.

CDR3 bases: TGCGCCAGCAGCCAAGAGCCCGGCTACAATGAGCAGTTCTTC. It specifies CASSQEPGYNEQFF. This chain links TRBV4-3 with TRBJ2-1, with D unclear. Looked up from germline, CDR1 is LGHNA and CDR2 is YSLEER. V was cut by 0 bases and J by 3 bases, with 6 bases left in between. CDR3 size: 14 residues.

The chain has TRBV20-1 and TRBJ2-7, with TRBD2 identical over 7 bases. Unmatched junction bases numbered 7, after V lost 5 bases and J lost 0 bases. Germline loops: CDR1 DFQATT, CDR2 SNEGSKA (reference sequence). This CDR3 region has 14 residues. In DNA, the CDR3 is TGCAGTGCTTGGGAGGGACGGAGCTCCTACGAGCAGTACTTC. Amino acid sequence: CSAWEGRSSYEQYF.

The J gene is TRBJ2-7, the V gene TRBV29-1; tentatively, D is TRBD1 (6 bases). Germline V gives CDR1 SQVTM, CDR2 ANQGSEA. V dropped 7 bases and J dropped 7 bases, with 17 bases sitting between them. The CDR3 contains 12 residues. In nucleotides, the CDR3 is TGCAGCGCGTTTTCACAGGGCTCGGAGCAGTACTTC. It is translated as CSAFSQGSEQYF.

The J gene is TRBJ2-7, the V gene TRBV6-5; 9 bases agree with TRBD1. The CDR3 covers 17 residues. After removal of 2 bases from V and 2 bases from J, the junction contained 10 bases not matched to a gene. Germline CDR1 is MNHEY and CDR2 is SVGAGI. The CDR3 here is CASSYAVGRTGAYEQYV. The CDR3 bases are TGTGCCAGCAGTTACGCGGTAGGACGGACAGGGGCCTACGAGCAGTACGTC.

J is TRBJ1-5 and V is TRBV19; TRBD1 might be the D (6 bases). In germline, CDR1 is LNHDA, CDR2 SQIVND (reference sequence). Trimming stripped 1 base from V and 8 bases from J, with 12 bases between. This CDR3 spans 14 amino acids. The CDR3 protein is CASSIGGASEPQHF. Here the CDR3 DNA reads TGTGCCAGTAGTATAGGGGGGGCGAGTGAGCCCCAGCATTTT. The whole variable domain, filled in from reference TRBV19 and TRBJ1-5, reads DGGITQSPKYLFRKEGQNVTLSCEQNLNHDAMYWYRQDPGQGLRLIYYSQIVNDFQKGDIAEGYSVSREKKESFPLTVTSAQKNPTAFYLCASSIGGASEPQHFGDGTRLSIL.

The CDR3 DNA sequence: TGCGCCAGCAAAGGGACTAGCGGGAGACACACCGGGGAGCTGTTTTTT. This codes for CASKGTSGRHTGELFF. This rearrangement joins TRBV5-1 to TRBJ2-2; 14 positions match TRBD2. The CDR3 is 16 amino acids. J lost 3 bases, V lost 6 bases, and 4 bases had no gene match. Germline V gives CDR1 SGHRS, CDR2 YFSETQ.

The J gene is TRBJ1-5, the V gene TRBV30, with 9 bases identical to TRBD1. The CDR3 runs to 15 residues. Germline-derived CDR1 and CDR2 are GTSNPN and SVGIG (reference sequence). V lost 1 base to trimming and J lost 6 bases; unmatched junction nucleotides: 7. The CDR3 sequence is CAWSGGTGRTQPQHF. CDR3 in DNA: TGTGCCTGGAGTGGGGGGACAGGGAGGACTCAGCCCCAGCATTTT.

The V gene is TRBV24-1, the J gene TRBJ2-2; 8 bases fit TRBD2. CDR3 size: 15 residues. Germline loops: CDR1 KGHDR, CDR2 SFDVKD. Trimming at V came to 1 base and at J to 7 bases, leaving 4 bases not matched to a gene. For the CDR3, the DNA is TGTGCCACCAGTGATTTAGCGGGAGCCGGCGGGGAGCTGTTTTTT. It codes for CATSDLAGAGGELFF.

The chain combines TRBV24-1 with TRBJ2-3; 9 bases agree with TRBD1. The CDR3 is made up of 13 amino acids. V trimming: 12 bases; J trimming: 4 bases; junction bases outside the gene matches: 7. Germline loops: CDR1 KGHDR, CDR2 SFDVKD. The CDR3 loop reads CAAMDRGSDTQYF. CDR3 nucleotide sequence: TGTGCCGCTATGGACAGGGGATCAGATACGCAGTATTTT.

The V and J genes are TRBV4-3 and TRBJ2-7, with D unclear. The CDR3 length is 15 residues. Deletions cut 0 bases from V and 1 base from J, with 10 bases between. Germline assignment: CDR1 LGHNA and CDR2 YSLEER. CDR3 sequence: CASSQDALGSYEQYF. CDR3 DNA: TGCGCCAGCAGCCAAGATGCCTTGGGATCCTACGAGCAGTACTTC.

The V call is TRBV5-6, the J call TRBJ1-1; 9 positions agree with TRBD1. The length of the CDR3 is 15 residues. Germline-derived CDR1 and CDR2 are SGHDT and YYEEEE. V lost 3 bases and J lost 5; bases outside the gene matches: 8. CDR3 DNA sequence: TGTGCCAGCAGCTCGAAAACGGACAGGGGAACTGAAGCTTTCTTT. It codes for CASSSKTDRGTEAFF.

The chain has TRBV29-1 and TRBJ1-1, with no clear D. Trimming cost V 4 bases and J 0 bases, with 12 bases left between them. Germline V lookup: CDR1 SQVTM, CDR2 ANQGSEA. The CDR3 is made up of 14 amino acids. As DNA, the CDR3 is TGCAGCGTTGTCACTCAGACCATGAACACTGAAGCTTTCTTT. Translating gives CSVVTQTMNTEAFF.

The chain joins TRBV11-2 to TRBJ2-7, with D perhaps TRBD2 (5 bases). Germline-derived CDR1 and CDR2 are SGHAT and FQNNGV. The CDR3 totals 14 residues. V was pared by 3 bases and J by 3 bases, with 12 bases between. The chain's CDR3 is CASSLRLAHYEQYF. CDR3 bases: TGTGCCAGCAGCTTGCGGCTAGCCCACTACGAGCAGTACTTC. Full variable domain (outside the CDR3, taken from reference TRBV11-2 and TRBJ2-7): EAGVAQSPRYKIIEKRQSVAFWCNPISGHATLYWYQQILGQGPKLLIQFQNNGVVDDSQLPKDRFSAERLKGVDSTLKIQPAKLEDSAVYLCASSLRLAHYEQYFGPGTRLTVT.

The V call is TRBV7-8, the J call TRBJ1-5, with TRBD1 matching 9 bases. CDR3 length: 15 amino acids. V lost 7 bases to trimming and J lost 3 bases; unmatched junction nucleotides: 7. Per the germline V gene, CDR1 is SGHVS and CDR2 is FQNEAQ. In DNA, the CDR3 is TGTGCCAGCAAATCCGGGACAGGGAACAATCAGCCCCAGCATTTT. Translation gives CASKSGTGNNQPQHF.

The V call is TRBV29-1, the J call TRBJ2-2; maybe TRBD1 (6 bases). In germline, CDR1 is SQVTM, CDR2 ANQGSEA. The CDR3 is 13 residues long. V gave up 5 bases and J gave up 0 bases, with 7 bases separating them. The CDR3 DNA sequence: TGCAGCGTTTGGGACACGAACACCGGGGAGCTGTTTTTT. Protein: CSVWDTNTGELFF.

In its sample, this clonotype was seen a few times. The rearrangement joins TRBV7-8 to TRBJ1-2; TRBD1 aligns across 8 bases. The CDR3 runs to 13 residues. CDR1 is SGHVS and CDR2 is FQNEAQ in the germline V gene. The V gene end was trimmed by 6 bases and the J gene end by 7 bases; junction bases not matched to a gene: 7. CDR3 sequence reads: CASSSDRGGGYTF. For the CDR3, the DNA is TGTGCCAGCAGTTCCGACAGGGGTGGTGGCTACACCTTC.

V is TRBV7-8 and J is TRBJ2-6; tentative D call: TRBD1 (6 bases). With 8 bases removed from V and 0 bases from J, the gap between germline ends came to 23 bases. Per the germline V gene, CDR1 is SGHVS and CDR2 is FQNEAQ. The CDR3 runs 19 residues. The CDR3 loop reads CASSRRYGDTFSGANVLTF. In nucleotides, the CDR3 is TGTGCCAGCTCCCGGAGGTACGGGGACACGTTCTCTGGGGCCAACGTCCTGACTTTC.

The rearrangement joins TRBV6-5 to TRBJ2-3; D gene ambiguous. The germline CDR1 and CDR2 sequences are MNHEY and SVGAGI. This CDR3 comprises 17 residues. Deletions cut 2 bases from V and 3 bases from J, with 18 bases between. CDR3: CASSYRFLGWLTDTQYF. The CDR3 nucleotides are TGTGCCAGCAGTTACCGGTTTCTGGGGTGGTTGACAGATACGCAGTATTTT.

The chain combines TRBV18 with TRBJ1-1, with D possibly matching TRBD1 (6 bases). V lost 2 bases to trimming and J lost 4 bases, with 11 bases between them. Germline CDR1 and CDR2: KGHSH and LQKENI. The CDR3 totals 14 residues. The CDR3 nucleotides are TGTGCCAGCTCACCAGGGGGCTCCGGCACTGAAGCTTTCTTT. Amino acids: CASSPGGSGTEAFF.

The genes are TRBV7-8 and TRBJ2-3, with 7 bases matching TRBD2. Germline V lookup: CDR1 SGHVS, CDR2 FQNEAQ. The CDR3 consists of 17 residues. The V segment lost 2 bases and the J segment 3 bases; nucleotides outside the gene matches: 11. CDR3 in amino acids: CASSLREGQQPTDTQYF. In DNA form, the CDR3 reads TGTGCCAGCAGCTTAAGGGAGGGCCAGCAACCTACAGATACGCAGTATTTT.

This chain connects TRBV2 to TRBJ2-1; no clear D gene. Trimming removed 6 bases at V and 5 bases at J, with 11 bases between. Germline V gene data show CDR1 as SNHLY and CDR2 as FYNNEI. CDR3 length: 13 residues. The CDR3 coding sequence is TGTGCCAGCAGCGTCCGACCCGACAATGAGCAGTTCTTC. It encodes CASSVRPDNEQFF.

CDR3 bases: TGTGCCAGCCAAATTCAAAGGACAGGCGCGAACACTGAAGCTTTCTTT. It yields the protein CASQIQRTGANTEAFF. The V gene is TRBV4-2, the J gene TRBJ1-1, with 7 bases matching TRBD1. V lost 8 bases, J lost 1 base, and 13 bases stayed unmatched. Per the germline V gene, CDR1 is LGHNA and CDR2 is YNFKEQ. The CDR3 is made up of 16 amino acids.

The chain uses TRBV2 and TRBJ2-7; TRBD1 agrees at 8 bases. Unmatched junction bases numbered 5, after V lost 3 bases and J lost 1 base. This CDR3 region has 15 residues. CDR1 and CDR2 from the germline V gene are SNHLY and FYNNEI. Here the CDR3 DNA reads TGTGCCAGCAGTGATATAGACAGGGGATCCTACGAGCAGTACTTC. Translated: CASSDIDRGSYEQYF.

J is TRBJ2-5 and V is TRBV20-1, with D unresolved. CDR3 length equals 14 residues. Germline loops: CDR1 DFQATT, CDR2 SNEGSKA (reference sequence). V dropped 0 bases and J dropped 0 bases, with 8 bases sitting between them. The CDR3 loop reads CSARDNGNQETQYF. DNA for the CDR3: TGCAGTGCTAGAGATAACGGAAACCAAGAGACCCAGTACTTC.

V and J are TRBV5-4 and TRBJ2-5, with 9 bases that match TRBD2. Per germline, CDR1 SGHNT and CDR2 YYREEE (reference sequence). This CDR3 has 14 amino acids. The V and J ends lost 5 bases and 1 base, in that order; junction bases with no gene match: 3. CDR3 sequence (DNA): TGTGCCAGCAGGGTAGCGGGAGCCCAAGAGACCCAGTACTTC. It is translated as CASRVAGAQETQYF.

The genes are TRBV5-1 and TRBJ1-2; D may be TRBD1 (5 bases). Germline CDR1 SGHRS, CDR2 YFSETQ. V was clipped by 0 bases and J by 6 bases, with 12 bases between them. The CDR3 contains 14 residues. CDR3 nucleotides: TGCGCCAGCAGCTTGGGAAGGGGTCGACATGGCTACACCTTC. It specifies CASSLGRGRHGYTF.

The chain carries TRBV24-1 and TRBJ2-1; 10 bases line up with TRBD2. Trimming at V came to 7 bases and at J to 6 bases, leaving 5 bases not matched to a gene. Germline assignment: CDR1 KGHDR and CDR2 SFDVKD. The CDR3 contains 14 residues. CDR3 residues: CATRRSGGVNEQFF. CDR3 DNA: TGTGCCACCAGGCGAAGCGGGGGGGTCAATGAGCAGTTCTTC.

J is TRBJ2-1 and V is TRBV29-1, with TRBD1 identical over 8 bases. CDR3 length: 14 residues. V trimming: 6 bases; J trimming: 4 bases; junction bases outside the gene matches: 8. Germline V gene lookup returns CDR1 SQVTM and CDR2 ANQGSEA. The CDR3: CSVLQGALYNEQFF. The CDR3 DNA is TGCAGCGTACTTCAGGGGGCGTTATACAATGAGCAGTTCTTC.